This passage covers 31 T cell receptor beta chains from one sample sequenced in a study of blood T cell repertoires in COVID-19 (dated by TCRdb to 2019 to 2021). Library generation was performed with the immunoSEQ multiplex PCR assay. TCRdb re-hosts the immuneACCESS table, in-frame sequences only. Its copies lack some clones; in the studies checked, an unresolved V gene accounts for under half of them, and the cause for the rest is not known. The sample yields about 100,000 clones; just under 85% were counted once. Approximately 3.3% of the sample lies in the top ten. Input material: peripheral blood. Receptors were obtained from an elderly woman with active or convalescent COVID-19.

V is TRBV5-5 and J is TRBJ2-2, with a tentative D call TRBD2 (6 bases). Germline CDR1 is SGHKS and CDR2 is YYEKEE (reference sequence). V was shortened by 3 bases and J by 0 bases, with 18 bases between the two germline ends. The CDR3 consists of 18 residues. CDR3 residues: CASSYGGGNGANTGELFF. CDR3 sequence (DNA): TGTGCCAGCAGCTACGGGGGTGGTAACGGGGCGAACACCGGGGAGCTGTTTTTT. The entire variable domain, with the rest obtained from reference TRBV5-5 and TRBJ2-2, is as follows: DAGVTQSPTHLIKTRGQQVTLRCSPISGHKSVSWYQQVLGQGPQFIFQYYEKEERGRGNFPDRFSARQFPNYSSELNVNALLLGDSALYLCASSYGGGNGANTGELFFGEGSRLTVL.

About this clone itself: Additional DNA sequences in this sample encode the identical CDR3. CDR3 loop: CASSLGGQGIAGNTIYF. CDR3 DNA: TGTGCCAGCAGCTTAGGCGGACAGGGGATAGCGGGAAACACCATATATTTT. V and J are TRBV7-2 and TRBJ1-3; 9 bases fit TRBD1. The germline gives CDR1 SGHTA, CDR2 FQGNSA. CDR3 length: 17 residues. V shed 1 base, J shed 4 bases, and the junction held 8 bases outside the gene matches.

The rearrangement links TRBV18 to TRBJ2-2; 10 bases align to TRBD1. V lost 0 bases, J lost 0 bases, and 1 base stayed unmatched. The CDR3 contains 17 residues. The germline V gene has CDR1 KGHSH and CDR2 LQKENI. CDR3 residues: CASSPPGTGANTGELFF. The DNA of the CDR3 is TGTGCCAGCTCACCACCGGGGACAGGGGCGAACACCGGGGAGCTGTTTTTT.

The chain couples TRBV7-9 to TRBJ2-7; D possibly corresponds to TRBD1 (6 bases). CDR1 and CDR2 (germline): SEHNR, FQNEAQ (reference sequence). This CDR3 contains 12 residues. V was shortened by 6 bases and J by 5 bases, with 11 bases between the two germline ends. The CDR3 bases are TGTGCCAGCAGTACAGGGTTCCACGAGCAGTACTTC. It specifies CASSTGFHEQYF.

V and J are TRBV5-4 and TRBJ1-6; D might be TRBD1 (6 bases). This CDR3 spans 15 amino acids. V was clipped by 1 base and J by 7 bases, with 12 bases between them. Germline V CDR1 and CDR2: SGHNT, YYREEE (reference sequence). The DNA for the CDR3 is TGTGCCAGCAGCTTGTACAGGACAGAAAATTCACCCCTCCACTTT. It specifies CASSLYRTENSPLHF.

V and J are TRBV7-9 and TRBJ2-1; no definite D call. The CDR3 has 15 residues. Trimming took off 1 base at V and 8 bases at J, with 15 bases between the two ends. Germline loops: CDR1 SEHNR, CDR2 FQNEAQ (reference sequence). The CDR3 DNA reads as TGTGCCAGCAGCTTAGTACGTCAGCGCGCCGATGAGCAGTTCTTC. This gives the protein CASSLVRQRADEQFF.

The rearrangement uses TRBV28 and TRBJ2-7; D is possibly TRBD2 (6 bases). The germline V and J ends were trimmed by 2 bases and 0 bases, with 20 bases remaining between them. From germline, CDR1 is MDHEN and CDR2 SYDVKM. The CDR3 runs to 18 residues. The CDR3 coding sequence is TGTGCCAGCAGTTTACCGCGTCGGGGGACTCGATCCTCCTACGAGCAGTACTTC. This translates into CASSLPRRGTRSSYEQYF.

The chain recombines TRBV29-1 with TRBJ2-1; a weak D match, TRBD1 (5 bases). Trimming removed 6 bases at V and 3 bases at J, with 18 bases between. The CDR3 runs 15 residues. The germline gives CDR1 SQVTM, CDR2 ANQGSEA. DNA of the CDR3: TGCAGCGTCGTGACAGAATACTCCTTCTACAATGAGCAGTTCTTC. This gives the protein CSVVTEYSFYNEQFF.

The chain combines TRBV9 with TRBJ2-5, with 8 bases lining up with TRBD2. CDR1 SGDLS and CDR2 YYNGEE come from the germline V gene. V was clipped by 3 bases and J by 5 bases; unmatched bases: 6. There are 14 residues in the CDR3. The chain's CDR3 is CASSAGGARETQYF. The CDR3 DNA follows: TGTGCCAGCAGCGCCGGGGGGGCCCGGGAGACCCAGTACTTC.

V usage is TRBV2 and J usage is TRBJ1-6, with 8 bases identical to TRBD1. Germline CDR1 is SNHLY and CDR2 is FYNNEI. The CDR3 has 13 amino acids. The V segment lost 10 bases and the J segment 7 bases; nucleotides outside the gene matches: 6. CDR3 loop: CATRQGINSPLHF. As DNA, the CDR3 is TGTGCCACGAGACAGGGGATAAATTCACCCCTCCACTTT.

This chain connects TRBV5-6 to TRBJ2-7; D is uncertain. Trimming cost V 1 base and J 4 bases, with 6 bases left between them. Germline values: CDR1 SGHDT, CDR2 YYEEEE. The length of the CDR3 is 12 residues. CDR3 sequence reads: CASSLTEYEQYF. The CDR3 nucleotides read TGTGCCAGCAGCTTGACCGAGTACGAGCAGTACTTC.

This chain links TRBV5-4 with TRBJ1-4; D uncertain. The CDR3 is 14 amino acids. Germline values: CDR1 SGHNT, CDR2 YYREEE (reference sequence). The V end lost 2 bases, the J end lost 5 bases, and 10 bases lay between the germline ends. Here the CDR3 DNA reads TGTGCCAGCAGCTTACCGGACTCAAATGAAAAACTGTTTTTT. It codes for CASSLPDSNEKLFF.

The DNA for the CDR3 is TGTGCCACCAGTGATAACAGGGGAGTTTATGGCTACACCTTC. Translation: CATSDNRGVYGYTF. V usage is TRBV24-1 and J usage is TRBJ1-2; TRBD1 matches at 7 bases. Germline V lookup: CDR1 KGHDR, CDR2 SFDVKD. Losses at the gene ends were 3 bases for V and 5 bases for J; bases not matched to a gene: 5. The CDR3 runs 14 residues.

Written as DNA, the CDR3 is TGTGCCAGCAGTCCTAGACTAGCTGGGTATGAGCAGTTCTTC. The encoded protein is CASSPRLAGYEQFF. The chain combines TRBV2 with TRBJ2-1, with TRBD2 matching over 7 bases. The CDR3 runs to 14 residues. Germline V lookup: CDR1 SNHLY, CDR2 FYNNEI. The ends lost 5 bases at V and 8 bases at J; junction bases unmatched: 9.

The CDR3: CASMGPSGQRGQNIQYF. The DNA for the CDR3 is TGTGCCAGTATGGGACCGTCAGGACAGAGGGGCCAAAACATTCAGTACTTC. V is TRBV19 and J is TRBJ2-4, with a tentative D call TRBD1 (6 bases). Germline CDR1 and CDR2: LNHDA and SQIVND (reference sequence). V was cut by 7 bases and J by 5 bases, with 24 bases left in between. The length of the CDR3 is 17 residues.

The rearrangement links TRBV7-3 to TRBJ1-2; D ambiguous. The germline V gene encodes CDR1 SGHTA and CDR2 FQGTGA. V lost 5 bases, J lost 7 bases, and 20 bases lay in between. This CDR3 is 15 amino acids long. The CDR3 here is CASSPTRGGFAGYTF. For the CDR3, the DNA is TGTGCCAGCAGCCCCACTCGGGGAGGATTCGCTGGCTACACCTTC.

CDR3 residues: CASSLANGNTGELFF. The CDR3 region has the DNA TGCGCCAGCAGCTTAGCGAACGGGAACACCGGGGAGCTGTTTTTT. The chain uses TRBV5-1 and TRBJ2-2; D is uncertain. Germline V gene data show CDR1 as SGHRS and CDR2 as YFSETQ. The CDR3 spans 15 residues. V lost 2 bases and J 1 base, leaving 9 bases between the germline ends.

This rearrangement joins TRBV7-2 to TRBJ2-2; no clear D. Trimming removed 5 bases from V and 3 bases from J, with 13 bases in between. This CDR3 is 15 amino acids long. CDR1 SGHTA and CDR2 FQGNSA come from the germline V gene. CDR3 nucleotides: TGTGCCAGCAGCGCCGACTGGTTACACACCGGGGAGCTGTTTTTT. Its translation: CASSADWLHTGELFF.

This chain uses TRBV2 with TRBJ1-5; D not certain. V gave up 6 bases and J gave up 0 bases, with 15 bases separating them. CDR3 length equals 16 residues. CDR1 SNHLY and CDR2 FYNNEI come from the germline V gene. CDR3 nucleotide sequence: TGTGCCAGCAGCCCCTGGTCGCAAGCTAGCAATCAGCCCCAGCATTTT. It is translated as CASSPWSQASNQPQHF.

This chain uses TRBV11-3 with TRBJ2-7, with D hard to call. Trimming cost V 3 bases and J 3 bases, with 9 bases left between them. The germline V gene has CDR1 SGHNT and CDR2 YENEEA. This CDR3 contains 13 residues. The CDR3 loop is CASSLGRNYEQYF. The CDR3 DNA reads TGTGCCAGCAGCTTGGGCAGGAACTACGAGCAGTACTTC.

This chain joins TRBV19 and TRBJ2-7, with TRBD1 as a possible D gene (6 bases). This CDR3 is built from 19 residues. Trimming cost V 0 bases and J 6 bases, with 27 bases left between them. The germline gives CDR1 LNHDA, CDR2 SQIVND (reference sequence). The CDR3: CASSIEGAGFRTATSEQYF. The DNA of the CDR3 is TGTGCCAGTAGTATAGAGGGGGCTGGCTTCAGGACGGCTACCAGCGAGCAGTACTTC.

The V and J genes are TRBV9 and TRBJ1-1, with D unresolved. Trimming took off 4 bases at V and 5 bases at J, with 9 bases between the two ends. This CDR3 is 12 amino acids long. CDR1 is SGDLS, CDR2 YYNGEE, per germline. CDR3 DNA sequence: TGTGCCAGCAGCCGGGAAGTTACTGAAGCTTTCTTT. This codes for CASSREVTEAFF. Full variable domain (missing parts from reference TRBV9 and TRBJ1-1): DSGVTQTPKHLITATGQRVTLRCSPRSGDLSVYWYQQSLDQGLQFLIQYYNGEERAKGNILERFSAQQFPDLHSELNLSSLELGDSALYFCASSREVTEAFFGQGTRLTVV.

This clone appeared a single time. The rearrangement links TRBV6-5 to TRBJ1-2; a weak D match, TRBD1 (6 bases). The germline V gene has CDR1 MNHEY and CDR2 SVGAGI. This CDR3 spans 13 amino acids. V lost 6 bases and J 7 bases, leaving 15 bases between the germline ends. Here the CDR3 reads CASRIEQGIGYTF. Here the CDR3 DNA reads TGTGCCAGCAGGATAGAACAGGGTATTGGCTACACCTTC.

This sequence joins TRBV3-1 (or the pseudogene TRBV3-2) and TRBJ1-2, with D possibly TRBD1 on 5 matching bases. The germline V gene encodes CDR1 LGHDT and CDR2 YNNKEL (reference sequence). The V gene lost 6 bases and the J gene lost 4 bases, with 12 bases spanning the gap. The CDR3 is 13 amino acids. As DNA, the CDR3 is TGTGCCAGCAGACCCAGGGTAGGCTATGGCTACACCTTC. As protein: CASRPRVGYGYTF.

The sample holds one count of this clone. The chain carries TRBV18 and TRBJ2-4, with a tentative D call TRBD1 (7 bases). This CDR3 has 15 residues. Germline V gene data show CDR1 as KGHSH and CDR2 as LQKENI. V lost 0 bases to trimming and J lost 5 bases, with 11 bases between them. CDR3 protein: CASSPPGRGENIQYF. CDR3 coding DNA: TGTGCCAGCTCACCACCGGGCAGGGGGGAAAACATTCAGTACTTC. Full variable domain (rest looked up from reference TRBV18 and TRBJ2-4): NAGVMQNPRHLVRRRGQEARLRCSPMKGHSHVYWYRQLPEEGLKFMVYLQKENIIDESGMPKERFSAEFPKEGPSILRIQQVVRGDSAAYFCASSPPGRGENIQYFGAGTRLSVL.

V and J are TRBV24-1 and TRBJ2-5; no clear D gene. The V end lost 4 bases, the J end lost 3 bases, and 2 bases lay between the germline ends. The germline CDR1 and CDR2 sequences are KGHDR and SFDVKD. This CDR3 spans 11 amino acids. CDR3 protein: CATSDEETQYF. DNA for the CDR3: TGTGCCACCAGTGACGAAGAGACCCAGTACTTC.

In its sample, this clone was seen many times. J is TRBJ2-1 and V is TRBV7-3, with 7 bases matching TRBD2. The CDR3 sequence is 15 residues long. CDR1 and CDR2 from the germline V gene are SGHTA and FQGTGA. Germline trimming cut 5 bases from V and 5 bases from J; bases unmatched to any gene: 9. The CDR3 protein is CASSRGLTPNNEQFF. The CDR3 DNA reads as TGTGCCAGCAGCCGGGGACTAACCCCTAACAATGAGCAGTTCTTC.

This chain connects TRBV7-3 to TRBJ2-1; a weak D match, TRBD1 (6 bases). This CDR3 contains 16 residues. Germline V gives CDR1 SGHTA, CDR2 FQGTGA. Trimming took 2 bases from V and 0 from J, leaving 11 bases between them. The CDR3 DNA sequence: TGTGCCAGCAGCTTAGGGGGCGGAAACTCCTACAATGAGCAGTTCTTC. It specifies CASSLGGGNSYNEQFF.

The rearrangement joins TRBV20-1 to TRBJ1-3; tentatively, D is TRBD1 (5 bases). Germline V gene lookup returns CDR1 DFQATT and CDR2 SNEGSKA (reference sequence). This CDR3 comprises 12 residues. V was shortened by 3 bases and J by 4 bases, with 7 bases between the two germline ends. CDR3 DNA sequence: TGCAGTGCTAGTCAGGGCGGAAACACCATATATTTT. This sequence encodes CSASQGGNTIYF.

The chain carries TRBV28 and TRBJ1-2, with 7 bases lining up with TRBD1. The germline gives CDR1 MDHEN, CDR2 SYDVKM. J was trimmed by 5 bases and V by 2 bases; bases with no gene match: 8. CDR3 size: 15 residues. This chain's CDR3 is CASSLRDSSFYGYTF. CDR3 nucleotide sequence: TGTGCCAGCAGTTTACGGGACAGCTCCTTTTATGGCTACACCTTC.

The V gene is TRBV28, the J gene TRBJ1-3; the D gene is possibly TRBD1 (5 bases). Trimming pared 3 bases from V and 2 bases from J, leaving 11 bases between. The CDR3 is 15 amino acids. Looked up from germline, CDR1 is MDHEN and CDR2 is SYDVKM. The CDR3 loop is CASSFLGAAGNTIYF. For the CDR3, the DNA is TGTGCCAGCAGTTTCTTAGGGGCCGCTGGAAACACCATATATTTT.